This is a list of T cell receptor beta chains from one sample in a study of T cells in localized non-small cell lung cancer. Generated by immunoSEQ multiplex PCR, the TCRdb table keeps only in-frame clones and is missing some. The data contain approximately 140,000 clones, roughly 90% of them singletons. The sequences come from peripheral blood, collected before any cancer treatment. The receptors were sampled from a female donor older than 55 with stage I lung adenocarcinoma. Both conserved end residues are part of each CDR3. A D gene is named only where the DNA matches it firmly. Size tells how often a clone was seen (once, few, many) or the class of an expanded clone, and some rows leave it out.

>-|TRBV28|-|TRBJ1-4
TGTGCCAGCTTCAGTTTGGAGGGGGGAGTTGAAAAACTGTTTTTT
CASFSLEGGVEKLFF
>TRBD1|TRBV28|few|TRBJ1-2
TGTGCCAGCAGTTCCACAGGGGCGCCATTCTACACCTTC
CASSSTGAPFYTF
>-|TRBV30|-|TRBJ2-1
TGTGCCTGGAGTGTGGTAGACCTAGGCTACAATGAGCAGTTCTTC
CAWSVVDLGYNEQFF
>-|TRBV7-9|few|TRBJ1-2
TGTGCCAGCAGCTTAGGGGAGGGGAACTATGGCTACACCTTC
CASSLGEGNYGYTF
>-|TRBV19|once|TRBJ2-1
TGTGCCAGTAGTATTGCGGGGGCCCCAATGGATGAGCAGTTCTTC
CASSIAGAPMDEQFF
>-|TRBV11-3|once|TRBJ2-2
TGTGCCAGCAGCTTAGTTGCGAACACCGGGGAGCTGTTTTTT
CASSLVANTGELFF
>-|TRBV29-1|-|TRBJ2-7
TGCAGCGTTGAGGGACTGTCCTACGAGCAGTACTTC
CSVEGLSYEQYF
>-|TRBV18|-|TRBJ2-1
TGTGCCAGCTCAATGACCGGGACAATCCTCGATGAGCAGTTCTTC
CASSMTGTILDEQFF
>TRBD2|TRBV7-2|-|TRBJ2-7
TGTGCCAGCAGCTTAGGTCTAGCGGGAGTACAGCAGTACTTC
CASSLGLAGVQQYF
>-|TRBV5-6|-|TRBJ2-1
TGTGCCAGCAGCTTTCACACCCAGGAGCAGTTCTTC
CASSFHTQEQFF
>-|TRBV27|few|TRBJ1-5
TGTGCCAGCAGTGAGGACTTTGACAATCAGCCCCAGCATTTT
CASSEDFDNQPQHF
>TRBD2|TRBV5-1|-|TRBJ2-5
TGCGCCAGCGGTTCGGGAGGGCTGGGAGAGACCCAGTACTTC
CASGSGGLGETQYF
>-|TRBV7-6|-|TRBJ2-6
TGTGCCAGCAGCTTAGCAGTGTCAGGTTACGGTGGGGCCAACGTCCTGACTTTC
CASSLAVSGYGGANVLTF
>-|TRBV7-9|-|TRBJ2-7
TGTGCCAGCAGCCAACGGCGGGGTGGCGAGCAGTACTTC
CASSQRRGGEQYF
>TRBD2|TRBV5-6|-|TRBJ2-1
TGTGCCAGCGCGTCTGACTTAGCGGGCACTTTGAGTGAGCAGTTCTTC
CASASDLAGTLSEQFF
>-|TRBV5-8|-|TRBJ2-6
TGTGCCAGCAGCTTGGAGGTGGGCTCTGGGGCCAACGTCCTGACTTTC
CASSLEVGSGANVLTF
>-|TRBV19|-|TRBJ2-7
TGTGCCAGTAGTAGCCAGGGCGCCTCGTACGAGCAGTACTTC
CASSSQGASYEQYF
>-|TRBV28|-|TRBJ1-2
TGTGCCAGCAGCCGACTTCATAGCTACACCTTC
CASSRLHSYTF
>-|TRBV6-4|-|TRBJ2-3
TGTGCCAGCAGTGACAGCGGGTCCACAGATACGCAGTATTTT
CASSDSGSTDTQYF
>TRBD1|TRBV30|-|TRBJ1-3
TGTGCCTGGGGGCGGACAGGGAGCTCTGGAAACACCATATATTTT
CAWGRTGSSGNTIYF
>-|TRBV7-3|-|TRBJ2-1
TGTGCCAGCAGTTTTAATAGCAATGAGCAGTTCTTC
CASSFNSNEQFF
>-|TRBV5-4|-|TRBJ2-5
TGTGCCAGCAGCTCGGCGGGCCGGGAGACCCAGTACTTC
CASSSAGRETQYF
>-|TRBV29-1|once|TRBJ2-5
TGCAGCGCCGTAGGGGCCGTCGCCCACCAAGAGACCCAGTACTTC
CSAVGAVAHQETQYF
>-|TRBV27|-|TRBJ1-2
TGTGCCAGCAGAACCATGAGTGGCGGGGACTATGGCTACACCTTC
CASRTMSGGDYGYTF
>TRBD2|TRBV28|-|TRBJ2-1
TGTGCCAGTGGGGAGGCGGGGACTAGCGGATACAATGAGCAGTTCTTC
CASGEAGTSGYNEQFF
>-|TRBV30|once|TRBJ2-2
TGTGCCTGGAGTCCACACTCACACAGGTCCCCCGGGGAGCTGTTTTTT
CAWSPHSHRSPGELFF
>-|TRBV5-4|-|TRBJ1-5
TGTGCCAGCAGCTTGGCCCCGGAAGATCAGCCCCAGCATTTT
CASSLAPEDQPQHF
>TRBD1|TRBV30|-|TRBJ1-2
TGTGCCTGGAGTACCGGACAGGGTGGGCATGGCTACACCTTC
CAWSTGQGGHGYTF
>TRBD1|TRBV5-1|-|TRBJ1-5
TGCGCCAGCAGCTTGGAGGGACAGAGCAATCAGCCCCAGCATTTT
CASSLEGQSNQPQHF
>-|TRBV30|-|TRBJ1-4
TGTGCCTGGAACATAAGACTGGGTTTTAGTGAAAAACTGTTTTTT
CAWNIRLGFSEKLFF
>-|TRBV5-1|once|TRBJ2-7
TGCGCCAGCAGCTTTACAGGGTCCTACGAGCAGTACTTC
CASSFTGSYEQYF
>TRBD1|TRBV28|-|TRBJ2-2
TGTGCCAGCAGTTCCGGGACAGGGAGCACCGGGGAGCTGTTTTTT
CASSSGTGSTGELFF
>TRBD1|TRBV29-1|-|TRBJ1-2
TGCAGCGTTGGGCAGGGGGTGGGCTACACCTTC
CSVGQGVGYTF
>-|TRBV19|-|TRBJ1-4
TGTGCCAGTAGTGTTGGGACACCCGCAACTAATGAAAAACTGTTTTTT
CASSVGTPATNEKLFF
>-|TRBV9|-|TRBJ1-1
TGTGCCAGCAGACCTACGGGGCAGGGGTGGGCTTTCTTT
CASRPTGQGWAFF
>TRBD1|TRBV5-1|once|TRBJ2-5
TGCGCCAGCAGCACCCCGACAGGGGTCCGGGAGACCCAGTACTTC
CASSTPTGVRETQYF
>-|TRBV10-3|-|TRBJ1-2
TGTGCCATCAGTACCACCTCGGGCTATGGCTACACCTTC
CAISTTSGYGYTF
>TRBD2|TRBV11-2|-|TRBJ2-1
TGTGCCAGCAGCTTACCAGCGGGGTACTACAATGAGCAGTTCTTC
CASSLPAGYYNEQFF